This passage covers 20 T cell receptor beta chains from one sample sequenced in a study of shared clonotypes between healthy human individuals. Data came from immunoSEQ multiplex PCR; TCRdb stores just in-frame clones and leaves some out. This sample has around 330,000 clones, with over 65% found just once. Input material: memory CD4+ T cells sorted from blood. Subset: CD45RA-negative fraction. Source of these receptors: a man younger than 45 in good health.

This chain links TRBV2 with TRBJ1-1; D call uncertain. CDR3 length: 14 amino acids. Trimming took off 2 bases at V and 0 bases at J, with 7 bases between the two ends. The germline V gene has CDR1 SNHLY and CDR2 FYNNEI. The CDR3, as DNA: TGTGCCAGCAGTGAATCTCGGTTGAACACTGAAGCTTTCTTT. It encodes CASSESRLNTEAFF.

The J gene is TRBJ2-3, the V gene TRBV11-3, with 7 positions matching TRBD2. CDR1 SGHNT and CDR2 YENEEA come from the germline V gene. This CDR3 is built from 16 residues. Losses at the gene ends were 2 bases for V and 2 bases for J; bases not matched to a gene: 7. CDR3 DNA sequence: TGTGCCAGCAGCTTAAATGCAGCGGGAACCACAGATACGCAGTATTTT. Protein sequence: CASSLNAAGTTDTQYF.

This chain joins TRBV27 and TRBJ2-1; TRBD2 agrees at 13 bases. CDR3 size: 15 residues. The trim removed 6 bases at V and 6 bases at J, leaving 5 bases unmatched. Germline loops: CDR1 MNHEY, CDR2 SMNVEV (reference sequence). CDR3 protein: CASSRTSGSFNEQFF. The CDR3 DNA follows: TGTGCCAGCAGCCGGACTAGCGGGAGTTTCAATGAGCAGTTCTTC.

Regarding this clone: The conserved phenylalanine or tryptophan is not found at the CDR3 terminus, so this likely reflects a read error. It is unclear where the CDR3 begins or ends on the DNA, so no DNA is shown, and the CDR3 is as TCRdb lists it. The chain combines TRBV28 with TRBJ2-7; TRBD2, as called in the table, went unchecked against the DNA. From germline, CDR1 is MDHEN and CDR2 SYDVKM. With termini counted, the CDR3 has 14 amino acids. This chain's CDR3 is CASTDGGSGTRTSL.

V usage is TRBV7-9 and J usage is TRBJ1-1, with a tentative D call TRBD1 (6 bases). Germline V gene sequence: CDR1 SEHNR, CDR2 FQNEAQ (reference sequence). This CDR3 has 15 amino acids. The V gene lost 4 bases and the J gene lost 3 bases, with 15 bases spanning the gap. This chain's CDR3 is CASSSRGGRDTEAFF. CDR3 DNA sequence: TGTGCCAGCAGCTCTAGGGGGGGCCGAGACACTGAAGCTTTCTTT.

The chain joins TRBV28 to TRBJ2-2, with D unresolved. V lost 1 base to trimming and J lost 4 bases, with 16 bases between them. The CDR3 is 17 amino acids. Per germline, CDR1 MDHEN and CDR2 SYDVKM. CDR3 protein: CASSLSPPLQGTGELFF. The CDR3 DNA reads as TGTGCCAGCAGTTTATCTCCTCCTTTACAAGGCACCGGGGAGCTGTTTTTT.

The CDR3, as DNA: TGTGCCAGCTCCGAGGGGGTGGACTATGGCTACACCTTC. Protein: CASSEGVDYGYTF. The V gene is TRBV18, the J gene TRBJ1-2; TRBD1 is a possible D gene (6 bases). Germline V gene sequence: CDR1 KGHSH, CDR2 LQKENI. The CDR3 loop spans 13 amino acids. With 6 bases removed from V and 3 bases from J, the gap between germline ends came to 11 bases.

This chain links TRBV7-8 with TRBJ2-1, with 7 bases aligning to TRBD2. The CDR3 has 16 amino acids. The J segment lost 0 bases and the V segment lost 10 bases, leaving 12 bases of the junction unmatched. Germline V CDR1 and CDR2: SGHVS, FQNEAQ. This chain's CDR3 is CATLPRGGSSYNEQFF. The CDR3 nucleotides are TGTGCCACTTTACCACGGGGCGGGAGCTCCTACAATGAGCAGTTCTTC.

The rearrangement joins TRBV2 to TRBJ1-5; unclear D gene. The CDR3 covers 13 residues. Germline lookup yields CDR1 SNHLY and CDR2 FYNNEI. V lost 0 bases to trimming and J lost 10 bases, with 10 bases between them. CDR3 amino acids: CASSEAQRGPQHF. CDR3 sequence (DNA): TGTGCCAGCAGTGAAGCGCAGCGGGGACCCCAGCATTTT.

This clone was found many times. The chain has TRBV2 and TRBJ1-4; D might be TRBD1 (6 bases). V lost 8 bases and J 4 bases, leaving 14 bases between the germline ends. This CDR3 has 14 amino acids. The germline V gene has CDR1 SNHLY and CDR2 FYNNEI. The CDR3 bases are TGTGCCAGCGGAGGGGGAGGAGGTAATGAAAAACTGTTTTTT. This sequence encodes CASGGGGGNEKLFF.

In this sample, this clone turned up once. The genes are TRBV5-8 and TRBJ2-3, with TRBD2 matching 7 bases. The V segment lost 4 bases and the J segment 6 bases; nucleotides outside the gene matches: 11. CDR1 is SGHTS and CDR2 is YDEGEE in the germline V gene. This CDR3 region has 15 residues. In DNA, the CDR3 is TGTGCCAGCAGCCCCGGGACTAATATATGGGATACGCAGTATTTT. It codes for CASSPGTNIWDTQYF.

This clone was observed a handful of times. The chain employs TRBV29-1 and TRBJ2-3, with D uncertain. Between the trimmed V and J ends, which lost 6 bases and 0 bases, there was a span of 10 bases. The CDR3 runs to 13 residues. The germline V gene encodes CDR1 SQVTM and CDR2 ANQGSEA. The CDR3 spells CSVTVTSTDTQYF. The CDR3 DNA sequence: TGCAGCGTAACGGTAACTAGCACAGATACGCAGTATTTT.

The J gene is TRBJ1-1, the V gene TRBV18; weak D call: TRBD1 (6 bases). Germline CDR1 KGHSH, CDR2 LQKENI. The CDR3 has 14 residues. V was shortened by 6 bases and J by 6 bases, with 17 bases between the two germline ends. As DNA, the CDR3 is TGTGCCAGCTCCCCTGAACAGGGACGCGCTGAAGCTTTCTTT. Translation gives CASSPEQGRAEAFF.

J is TRBJ2-3 and V is TRBV19, with TRBD2 matching 8 bases. The V gene's germline CDR1 is LNHDA and CDR2 SQIVND (reference sequence). This CDR3 is built from 15 residues. V dropped 6 bases and J dropped 1; count of bases not matched to a gene: 6. The CDR3 reads CASRDSGSGTDTQYF. The CDR3 DNA follows: TGTGCCAGTAGAGACAGCGGGAGCGGCACAGATACGCAGTATTTT. Based on the CDR3 plus reference TRBV19 and TRBJ2-3, the full variable domain is DGGITQSPKYLFRKEGQNVTLSCEQNLNHDAMYWYRQDPGQGLRLIYYSQIVNDFQKGDIAEGYSVSREKKESFPLTVTSAQKNPTAFYLCASRDSGSGTDTQYFGPGTRLTVL.

V gene TRBV20-1 combines with J gene TRBJ1-1; D unclear. V was clipped by 6 bases and J by 11 bases, with 16 bases between them. Germline loops: CDR1 DFQATT, CDR2 SNEGSKA (reference sequence). The CDR3 is 11 amino acids. CDR3 coding DNA: TGCAGTGCCCAAGCCGGTACTGCGGCTTTCTTT. Translation gives CSAQAGTAAFF.

This chain joins TRBV2 and TRBJ2-7, with D maybe TRBD2 (7 bases). Per germline, CDR1 SNHLY and CDR2 FYNNEI. V lost 8 bases to trimming and J lost 5 bases, with 19 bases between them. This CDR3 comprises 14 residues. Written as DNA, the CDR3 is TGTGCCAGCGGGGGCGGGAGTTTTAAAAACGAGCAGTACTTC. Protein: CASGGGSFKNEQYF.

The table lists this clone with a count of one. The gene calls are TRBV19 and TRBJ2-7; the D gene could be TRBD1 or TRBD2 (5 bases each). This CDR3 has 14 residues. V gave up 5 bases and J gave up 2 bases, with 13 bases separating them. Germline V gives CDR1 LNHDA, CDR2 SQIVND (reference sequence). The CDR3 region is CASSPRGSTYEQYF. The CDR3 region has the DNA TGTGCCAGTAGTCCCCGGGGCTCGACCTACGAGCAGTACTTC.

This chain joins TRBV18 and TRBJ2-7, with 7 positions matching TRBD1. CDR1 is KGHSH and CDR2 is LQKENI in the germline V gene. This CDR3 contains 12 residues. The junction had 6 bases not matched to a gene; V was cut back by 5 bases and J by 8 bases. This CDR3 is CASSDPGGKQYF. The CDR3 bases are TGTGCCAGCTCAGACCCAGGGGGTAAGCAGTACTTC.

J is TRBJ2-7 and V is TRBV5-1; 14 bases are shared with TRBD2. This CDR3 has 16 residues. The germline V gene encodes CDR1 SGHRS and CDR2 YFSETQ. The ends lost 0 bases at V and 3 bases at J; junction bases unmatched: 2. In DNA form, the CDR3 reads TGCGCCAGCAGCTTGGGACTAGCGGGAGGGATCTACGAGCAGTACTTC. Its protein product is CASSLGLAGGIYEQYF. Combining the CDR3 with reference TRBV5-1 and TRBJ2-7 gives the whole variable domain KAGVTQTPRYLIKTRGQQVTLSCSPISGHRSVSWYQQTPGQGLQFLFEYFSETQRNKGNFPGRFSGRQFSNSRSEMNVSTLELGDSALYLCASSLGLAGGIYEQYFGPGTRLTVT.

J is TRBJ1-2 and V is TRBV20-1; D is possibly TRBD1 (5 bases). Germline assignment: CDR1 DFQATT and CDR2 SNEGSKA (reference sequence). The CDR3 sequence is 11 residues long. V was cut by 6 bases and J by 8 bases, with 13 bases left in between. The CDR3 spells CSASWGPGYTF. The CDR3 DNA is TGCAGTGCAAGCTGGGGACCCGGCTACACCTTC.